The clone carrying this T cell receptor beta chain was recorded only once. V was pared by 4 bases and J by 11 bases, with 10 bases of the junction left unmatched. Germline CDR1 and CDR2: SGHRS and YFSETQ. The CDR3 is 13 residues long. This sample is part of a study of control samples from healthy donors and cancer patients. Assay used: immunoSEQ multiplex PCR; TCRdb lists only in-frame clones, some missing. The repertoire holds roughly 84,000 clones, with 75% to 95% as singletons. This sequence joins TRBV5-1 and TRBJ1-1; 8 bases align to TRBD1. The sequence came from a man between 50 and 59 years old in good health. Material for sequencing was blood. The CDR3 protein is CASSRTGGDSAFF. The DNA for the CDR3 is TGCGCCAGCAGCCGTACAGGGGGGGATTCGGCTTTCTTT.